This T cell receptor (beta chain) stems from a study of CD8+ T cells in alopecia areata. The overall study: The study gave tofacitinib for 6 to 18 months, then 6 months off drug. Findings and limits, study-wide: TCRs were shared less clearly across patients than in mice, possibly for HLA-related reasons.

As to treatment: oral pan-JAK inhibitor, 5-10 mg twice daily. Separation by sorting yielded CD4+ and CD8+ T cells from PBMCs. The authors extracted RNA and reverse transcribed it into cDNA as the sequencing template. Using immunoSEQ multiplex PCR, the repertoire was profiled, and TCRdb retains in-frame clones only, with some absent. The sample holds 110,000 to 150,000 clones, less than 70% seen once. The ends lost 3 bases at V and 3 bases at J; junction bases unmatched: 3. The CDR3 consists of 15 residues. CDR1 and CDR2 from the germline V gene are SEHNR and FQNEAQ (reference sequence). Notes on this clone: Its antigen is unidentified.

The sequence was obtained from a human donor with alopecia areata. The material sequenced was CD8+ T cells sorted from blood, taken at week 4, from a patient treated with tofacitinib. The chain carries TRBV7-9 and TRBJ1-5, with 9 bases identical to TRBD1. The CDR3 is CASSLGTGFNQPQHF. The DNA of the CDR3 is TGTGCCAGCAGCTTGGGGACAGGGTTCAATCAGCCCCAGCATTTT.